The 31 T cell receptor beta chains below all came from one sample that was sequenced in a study of CD8+CD57+ T cells in acquired aplastic anemia. CD8+CD57+ cell expansion had been shown by flow cytometry in patients chosen for sequencing. Genomic DNA templated the TCR beta VDJ and CDR3 profiling. Via MiXCR, TCRdb re-called the reads, giving one row per CDR3 protein. The repertoire consists of around 500,000 distinct CDR3 sequences, with around a third occurring once and the leading ten covering under 0.95%. The sequenced sample consisted of sorted CD4+, CD8+, or CD8+CD57+ T cells (not recorded which) from PBMCs. The receptors originated from a human donor with aplastic anemia.

This clonotype appeared a few times. J is TRBJ2-2 and V is TRBV7-8; 10 nucleotides align to TRBD2. V shed 5 bases and J 7 bases; nucleotides not matched to a gene: 13. The germline CDR1 and CDR2 sequences are SGHVS and FQNEAQ. The CDR3 contains 17 residues. CDR3 sequence reads: CASSPRDLAGDSGELFF. The CDR3 coding sequence is TGTGCCAGCAGCCCCAGGGATCTAGCGGGAGATAGCGGGGAGCTGTTTTTT.

The sample holds many counts of this clonotype. The gene calls are TRBV20-1 and TRBJ2-7, with 8 bases identical to TRBD1. This CDR3 contains 12 residues. The ends lost 7 bases at V and 3 bases at J; junction bases unmatched: 5. Germline V gene sequence: CDR1 DFQATT, CDR2 SNEGSKA (reference sequence). The CDR3 loop is CSGTGRDYEQYF. CDR3 coding DNA: TGCAGTGGGACAGGGAGAGACTACGAGCAGTACTTC.

The chain couples TRBV9 to TRBJ1-1, with D unclear. Trimming removed 1 base at V and 0 bases at J, with 13 bases between. CDR3 length: 16 amino acids. Germline CDR1 SGDLS, CDR2 YYNGEE. The CDR3 spells CASSVSGALMNTEAFF. CDR3 nucleotides: TGTGCCAGCAGCGTATCCGGTGCTTTAATGAACACTGAAGCTTTCTTT.

The chain carries TRBV5-1 and TRBJ2-2; 9 bases agree with TRBD1. The CDR3 contains 14 residues. The germline gives CDR1 SGHRS, CDR2 YFSETQ. The J segment lost 5 bases and the V segment lost 8 bases, leaving 7 bases of the junction unmatched. Here the CDR3 reads CAREGQGGTGELFF. The CDR3 DNA reads TGCGCCAGAGAGGGACAGGGAGGAACCGGGGAGCTGTTTTTT.

Of note for this clonotype: A much larger clone differs from this one at a single base, so this may be a read error. The chain combines TRBV2 with TRBJ2-7; tentatively, D is TRBD2 (6 bases). CDR1 and CDR2 from the germline V gene are SNHLY and FYNNEI. The V end was cut by 0 bases, the J end by 10 bases, with 19 bases between. The CDR3 spans 15 residues. This CDR3 reads CASSEAFTGEEAQYF. DNA of the CDR3: TGTGCCAGCAGTGAAGCTTTTACGGGGGAAGAGGCCCAGTACTTC.

This clonotype was seen many times. This chain connects TRBV19 to TRBJ1-5, with D possibly being TRBD1 (5 bases). Trimming stripped 5 bases from V and 4 bases from J, with 12 bases between. The CDR3 totals 14 residues. The germline gives CDR1 LNHDA, CDR2 SQIVND (reference sequence). In nucleotides, the CDR3 is TGTGCCAGTAGTGAACCACAGGAGAATCAGCCCCAGCATTTT. The encoded protein is CASSEPQENQPQHF.

The chain links TRBV20-1 to TRBJ2-3; 7 bases are a match to TRBD2. The length of the CDR3 is 17 residues. The ends lost 1 base at V and 2 bases at J; junction bases unmatched: 12. Germline loops: CDR1 DFQATT, CDR2 SNEGSKA (reference sequence). The CDR3 DNA sequence: TGCAGTGCTAGAGGGGTACTAGCGCAAGCATACACAGATACGCAGTATTTT. As protein: CSARGVLAQAYTDTQYF.

V is TRBV29-1 and J is TRBJ1-1; D is possibly TRBD1 (5 bases). The germline V gene has CDR1 SQVTM and CDR2 ANQGSEA. V was clipped by 4 bases and J by 4 bases, with 10 bases between them. The CDR3 is 12 amino acids. CDR3 sequence: CSVVDSGTEAFF. The DNA for the CDR3 is TGCAGCGTTGTTGACAGTGGCACTGAAGCTTTCTTT.

This clonotype was picked up a small number of times. The genes are TRBV20-1 and TRBJ2-3; TRBD2 matches at 10 bases. Germline V gene sequence: CDR1 DFQATT, CDR2 SNEGSKA (reference sequence). The trim removed 1 base at V and 6 bases at J, leaving 7 bases unmatched. The CDR3 is 15 residues long. For the CDR3, the DNA is TGCAGTGCTAGAGTAGCGGGAGGCCGTCGGGATACGCAGTATTTT. The encoded protein is CSARVAGGRRDTQYF.

Many counts were recorded for this clonotype. V gene TRBV14 combines with J gene TRBJ2-5, with D possibly TRBD1 on 5 matching bases. Trimming shortened V by 1 base and J by 2 bases, and 11 bases separated the two germline ends. The CDR3 contains 15 residues. Germline CDR1 and CDR2: SGHDN and FVKESK. CDR3 in DNA: TGTGCCAGCAGCCAAGTCGCAGGGTATCAAGAGACCCAGTACTTC. Amino acid sequence: CASSQVAGYQETQYF.

The V and J genes are TRBV29-1 and TRBJ2-7; TRBD1 agrees at 7 bases. This CDR3 is 14 amino acids long. Germline assignment: CDR1 SQVTM and CDR2 ANQGSEA. Unmatched junction bases numbered 10, after V lost 5 bases and J lost 3 bases. The CDR3 DNA sequence: TGCAGCGTTTGTGACAGGGACCGCTACTACGAGCAGTACTTC. Its protein is CSVCDRDRYYEQYF.

This clonotype has only one observation. The chain recombines TRBV5-1 with TRBJ1-1; D perhaps matches TRBD1 (6 bases). The ends were cut back, 4 bases at V and 1 base at J, with 14 bases in the middle. The CDR3 has 15 residues. Looked up from germline, CDR1 is SGHRS and CDR2 is YFSETQ. The CDR3 region has the DNA TGCGCCAGCAGCCCGACAGGTCTTGAGAACACTGAAGCTTTCTTT. It codes for CASSPTGLENTEAFF.

This clonotype was counted only a few times. The chain couples TRBV30 to TRBJ1-6; D gene unclear. Per the germline V gene, CDR1 is GTSNPN and CDR2 is SVGIG (reference sequence). The CDR3 consists of 16 residues. V lost 1 base and J lost 8, with 18 bases in between. The CDR3 loop reads CAWSALLGFRDSPLHF. The CDR3 region has the DNA TGTGCCTGGAGTGCGTTACTGGGGTTTAGGGATTCACCCCTCCACTTT. Using reference TRBV30 and TRBJ1-6 for the parts outside the CDR3, the full variable domain is SQTIHQWPATLVQPVGSPLSLECTVEGTSNPNLYWYRQAAGRGLQLLFYSVGIGQISSEVPQNLSASRPQDRQFILSSKKLLLSDSGFYLCAWSALLGFRDSPLHFGNGTRLTVT.

The chain has TRBV27 and TRBJ1-1; D is perhaps TRBD1 (6 bases). CDR1 and CDR2 from the germline V gene are MNHEY and SMNVEV (reference sequence). This CDR3 region has 14 residues. V lost 5 bases to trimming and J lost 8 bases, with 18 bases between them. CDR3 protein: CASSLTPGTREAFF. CDR3 nucleotides: TGTGCCAGCAGTCTCACCCCCGGGACACGGGAAGCTTTCTTT.

This clonotype has ten or more counts. J is TRBJ1-6 and V is TRBV9; D possibly corresponds to TRBD1 (5 bases). V was cut by 0 bases and J by 9 bases, with 10 bases left in between. The CDR3 has 14 residues. CDR1 is SGDLS, CDR2 YYNGEE, per germline. CDR3 DNA: TGTGCCAGCAGCGTAGGGGGGGAGTCTTCACCCCTCCACTTT. Its translation: CASSVGGESSPLHF.

This clonotype has at least ten counts. The rearrangement uses TRBV2 and TRBJ2-3; D might be TRBD1 (5 bases). CDR1 is SNHLY, CDR2 FYNNEI, per germline. CDR3 length equals 14 residues. Between the trimmed V and J ends, which lost 4 bases and 1 base, there was a span of 9 bases. The CDR3 coding sequence is TGTGCCAGCAGTGCCCCGACAGGCACAGATACGCAGTATTTT. Encoded protein: CASSAPTGTDTQYF.

Regarding this clonotype: An end of the junction differs from the germline gene, which may be a read error. V usage is TRBV7-8 and J usage is TRBJ2-2; possible D gene TRBD1, 7 bases. The germline V gene encodes CDR1 SGHVS and CDR2 FQNEAQ. There are 14 residues in the CDR3. The CDR3 DNA reads as TGTGCCAGCAGCAACGACAGGGTCACCGGGGGGCTGTTTTTT. This sequence encodes CASSNDRVTGGLFF.

The chain has TRBV6-5 and TRBJ1-3; unclear D gene. V dropped 4 bases and J dropped 4 bases, with 11 bases sitting between them. This CDR3 is 14 amino acids long. Germline lookup yields CDR1 MNHEY and CDR2 SVGAGI. The CDR3 region is CASSFLTRGNTIYF. For the CDR3, the DNA is TGTGCCAGCAGTTTCCTGACCAGAGGAAACACCATATATTTT.

The table lists this clonotype with a few counts. The chain is built from TRBV19 and TRBJ1-1; maybe TRBD1 (5 bases). The germline V gene encodes CDR1 LNHDA and CDR2 SQIVND (reference sequence). This CDR3 has 15 residues. The V and J ends lost 6 bases and 1 base respectively, with 15 bases between them. CDR3 DNA: TGTGCCAGTAGCGAGTCACAGGTGAAGAACACTGAAGCTTTCTTT. This encodes CASSESQVKNTEAFF. Using reference TRBV19 and TRBJ1-1 for the parts outside the CDR3, the full variable domain is DGGITQSPKYLFRKEGQNVTLSCEQNLNHDAMYWYRQDPGQGLRLIYYSQIVNDFQKGDIAEGYSVSREKKESFPLTVTSAQKNPTAFYLCASSESQVKNTEAFFGQGTRLTVV.

The gene calls are TRBV9 and TRBJ1-1; the D gene is possibly TRBD1 (5 bases). Trimming took 3 bases from V and 10 from J, leaving 13 bases between them. The V gene's germline CDR1 is SGDLS and CDR2 YYNGEE. The CDR3 is 12 amino acids. The CDR3 nucleotides read TGTGCCAGCAGCGCCCCGATGGGGGGAGCTTTCTTT. Residues: CASSAPMGGAFF.

Comment on this clonotype: A read error may account for a junction end that differs from germline. This chain uses TRBV6-5 with TRBJ2-5; D unclear. The J call is uncertain, as TRBJ2-4 better fits the DNA end. The germline gives CDR1 MNHEY, CDR2 SVGAGI. CDR3 length: 15 residues. CDR3 sequence (DNA): TGTGCCAGCAGCTACTCAGAGCTAGCCAAAAACATTCAGTACTTC. It codes for CASSYSELAKNIQYF.

This clonotype was seen only a few times. The chain joins TRBV10-1 to TRBJ2-1; 9 bases agree with TRBD1. Germline V gene lookup returns CDR1 WNHNN and CDR2 SYGVQD (reference sequence). This CDR3 has 15 residues. V gave up 5 bases and J gave up 6 bases; unmatched junction bases: 8. CDR3: CASSPRTGATNEQFF. The CDR3 coding sequence is TGCGCCAGCAGTCCCCGGACAGGGGCTACCAATGAGCAGTTCTTC.

With respect to this clonotype: An end of the junction differs from the germline gene, which may be a read error. The J gene is TRBJ2-1, the V gene TRBV20-1, with D possibly matching TRBD1 (7 bases). Germline loops: CDR1 DFQATT, CDR2 SNEGSKA (reference sequence). This CDR3 region has 13 residues. The CDR3 spells CSARGDSYNEQSF. The CDR3 DNA reads as TGCAGTGCCAGGGGGGACTCCTACAATGAGCAGTCCTTC.

This clonotype was observed a handful of times. The chain joins TRBV5-1 to TRBJ1-2; D remains ambiguous. Germline CDR1 is SGHRS and CDR2 is YFSETQ. The CDR3 runs to 17 residues. With 0 bases removed from V and 6 bases from J, the gap between germline ends came to 21 bases. The CDR3 here is CASSLELRHGLKDGYTF. DNA for the CDR3: TGCGCCAGCAGCTTGGAACTGCGGCACGGGCTAAAGGATGGCTACACCTTC. Full variable domain (rest looked up from reference TRBV5-1 and TRBJ1-2): KAGVTQTPRYLIKTRGQQVTLSCSPISGHRSVSWYQQTPGQGLQFLFEYFSETQRNKGNFPGRFSGRQFSNSRSEMNVSTLELGDSALYLCASSLELRHGLKDGYTFGSGTRLTVV.

This clonotype was detected ten times or more. The chain recombines TRBV7-9 with TRBJ1-4; D is undetermined. Germline CDR1 and CDR2: SEHNR and FQNEAQ (reference sequence). The CDR3 runs to 15 residues. Trimming shortened V by 2 bases and J by 5 bases, and 12 bases separated the two germline ends. CDR3 amino acids: CASSLSGIVNEKLFF. In nucleotides, the CDR3 is TGTGCCAGCAGCTTATCTGGGATCGTAAATGAAAAACTGTTTTTT.

The chain employs TRBV20-1 and TRBJ1-1; D call uncertain. Germline V gene lookup returns CDR1 DFQATT and CDR2 SNEGSKA (reference sequence). This CDR3 comprises 13 residues. Trimming stripped 6 bases from V and 1 base from J, with 12 bases between. CDR3 in amino acids: CSAIQPANTEAFF. CDR3 nucleotides: TGCAGTGCGATCCAACCGGCGAACACTGAAGCTTTCTTT.

This chain links TRBV20-1 with TRBJ2-2; weak D call: TRBD1 (6 bases). The CDR3 runs 15 residues. V gave up 3 bases and J gave up 1 base, with 12 bases separating them. In germline, CDR1 is DFQATT, CDR2 SNEGSKA (reference sequence). CDR3 DNA sequence: TGCAGTGCTAGTCAACCGGGACAGAACACCGGGGAGCTGTTTTTT. Protein sequence: CSASQPGQNTGELFF.

The chain carries TRBV20-1 and TRBJ2-1; D is possibly TRBD1 (6 bases). Germline V CDR1 and CDR2: DFQATT, SNEGSKA (reference sequence). The V gene lost 4 bases and the J gene lost 3 bases, with 7 bases spanning the gap. This CDR3 has 12 amino acids. CDR3 residues: CSAIQGYNEQFF. The DNA for the CDR3 is TGCAGTGCTATACAGGGCTACAATGAGCAGTTCTTC.

The chain is built from TRBV25-1 and TRBJ1-1; 7 bases are shared with TRBD1. This CDR3 contains 14 residues. Germline V gene sequence: CDR1 MGHDK, CDR2 SYGVNS. With 5 bases clipped from V and 5 bases from J, the junction kept 8 bases outside the gene matches. CDR3 region: CASSYFQGGTEAFF. CDR3 coding DNA: TGTGCCAGCAGTTACTTCCAGGGGGGGACTGAAGCTTTCTTT.

The sample holds many counts of this clonotype. This rearrangement joins TRBV19 to TRBJ1-1; no definite D call. Germline V CDR1 and CDR2: LNHDA, SQIVND (reference sequence). CDR3 length equals 14 residues. V was cut by 3 bases and J by 1 base, with 9 bases left in between. The chain's CDR3 is CASSMEGKNTEAFF. The CDR3 DNA is TGTGCCAGTAGTATGGAAGGGAAGAACACTGAAGCTTTCTTT.

At least ten counts were recorded for this clonotype. V gene TRBV10-3 combines with J gene TRBJ1-2; 7 nucleotides line up with TRBD1. This CDR3 has 17 amino acids. The V gene end was trimmed by 0 bases and the J gene end by 1 base; junction bases not matched to a gene: 8. Germline V gives CDR1 ENHRY, CDR2 SYGVKD. The CDR3 DNA reads as TGTGCCATCAGTGAGTCGCAGGGGGACATAGTTAACTATGGCTACACCTTC. It encodes CAISESQGDIVNYGYTF.